This is a list of T cell receptor beta chains from one sample in a study of blood T cell repertoires in COVID-19. Clones were sequenced by immunoSEQ multiplex PCR, and TCRdb holds only the in-frame ones, with some missing. This sample has 250,000 to 350,000 clones, with 90% found just once. The material sequenced was peripheral blood. The receptor source for this set is a woman aged 25 to 39 with COVID-19, enrolled during active disease. Each CDR3 is given with its conserved first and last residue. A D gene is named only where the DNA matches it firmly. A clone size is listed for some rows: how often the clone was seen (once, few, many), or a class if it is expanded.

cdr3_length | j_call | clone_size | d_call | v_call | cdr3_nt | cdr3_aa
12 | TRBJ2-5 | - | - | TRBV7-9 | TGTGCCAGCAGCTTATCGGGTGAGACCCAGTACTTC | CASSLSGETQYF
11 | TRBJ2-7 | - | - | TRBV5-4 | TGTGCCAGCAGCTCCTTCTACGAGCAGTACTTC | CASSSFYEQYF
16 | TRBJ2-7 | - | - | TRBV3-1/TRBV3-2 | TGTGCCAGCAGCCAAGGGTGGACACGGAACTCCTACGAGCAGTACTTC | CASSQGWTRNSYEQYF
15 | TRBJ2-1 | - | TRBD2 | TRBV6-1 | TGTGCCAGCAGTGAAGGTCTAGCGGGGTACAATGAGCAGTTCTTC | CASSEGLAGYNEQFF
14 | TRBJ1-1 | - | - | TRBV29-1 | TGCAGCGCCCCTACCGGGTCAACGGACACTGAAGCTTTCTTT | CSAPTGSTDTEAFF
13 | TRBJ2-1 | - | TRBD2 | TRBV30 | TGTGCCTGGAGTACTTCCGGGACTATAGAGCAGTTCTTC | CAWSTSGTIEQFF
15 | TRBJ1-3 | - | - | TRBV5-1 | TGCGCCAGCAGTTTGACATCAGCGGATGGAAACACCATATATTTT | CASSLTSADGNTIYF
14 | TRBJ2-4 | - | TRBD2 | TRBV6-5 | TGTGCCAGCAGGACTAGCGGAGCCAAAAACATTCAGTACTTC | CASRTSGAKNIQYF
18 | TRBJ2-3 | - | TRBD2 | TRBV27 | TGTGCCAGCAGTTTTAGAGCGGGAACCCCTGCTAGCACAGATACGCAGTATTTT | CASSFRAGTPASTDTQYF
14 | TRBJ1-1 | - | - | TRBV7-8 | TGTGCCAGCAGCTTAGGTCAGACAACAATTGAAGCTTTCTTT | CASSLGQTTIEAFF
11 | TRBJ1-2 | - | - | TRBV29-1 | TGCAGCGTTACGGACGGGGATGGCTACACCTTC | CSVTDGDGYTF
12 | TRBJ2-7 | - | TRBD2 | TRBV5-1 | TGCGCCAGCAGGGGGAGGGCAGACGAGCAGTACTTC | CASRGRADEQYF
13 | TRBJ1-1 | once | - | TRBV7-3 | TGTGCCAGCAGCTTAACAGGAGAGACTGAAGCTTTCTTT | CASSLTGETEAFF
16 | TRBJ2-2 | - | TRBD2 | TRBV19 | TGTGCCAGTAGTATTTCTAGCGGGATGAACACCGGGGAGCTGTTTTTT | CASSISSGMNTGELFF
14 | TRBJ1-2 | - | TRBD1 | TRBV5-1 | TGCGCCAGCAGCCCTACGACAGGGGATCATGGCTACACCTTC | CASSPTTGDHGYTF
14 | TRBJ2-3 | - | TRBD2 | TRBV7-2 | TGTGCCAGCAGCTTACGGCGGGAGAGGAGGACGCAGTATTTT | CASSLRRERRTQYF
12 | TRBJ1-4 | - | - | TRBV29-1 | TGCAGCGTTAACGGGATCCAGGGGAAACTGTTTTTT | CSVNGIQGKLFF
15 | TRBJ2-2 | - | - | TRBV7-3 | TGTGCCAGCAGCTTAATCCCAGGGGAGACCGGGGAGCTGTTTTTT | CASSLIPGETGELFF
14 | TRBJ2-7 | - | TRBD1 | TRBV28 | TGTGCCAGCAGTAGACAGGGGATATTCTACGAGCAGTACTTC | CASSRQGIFYEQYF
19 | TRBJ2-1 | - | TRBD2 | TRBV30 | TGTGCCTGGACAGCTAGATGGACTAGCGGGAGGGGACCTGGGGATGAGCAGTTCTTC | CAWTARWTSGRGPGDEQFF
14 | TRBJ1-5 | - | TRBD1 | TRBV28 | TGTGCCAGCAGTCGGGACAGCCTCAATCAGCCCCAGCATTTT | CASSRDSLNQPQHF
16 | TRBJ2-7 | - | TRBD2 | TRBV18 | TGTGCCAGCTCAACGGGACTAGGGGCGGGAGGCCGCGAGCAGTACTTC | CASSTGLGAGGREQYF
12 | TRBJ1-5 | - | TRBD1 | TRBV27 | TGTGCCAGCAGACAGGGGACTGAACCCCAGCATTTT | CASRQGTEPQHF
17 | TRBJ2-7 | - | - | TRBV15 | TGTGCCACCAGCAGAGATCCTCCAGGCACCTCTCTCTACGAGCAGTACTTC | CATSRDPPGTSLYEQYF
13 | TRBJ1-2 | - | TRBD1 | TRBV27 | TGTGCCGCATCGGACAGGACCCCCAATGGCTACACCTTC | CAASDRTPNGYTF
14 | TRBJ2-1 | once | - | TRBV14 | TGTGCCAGCAGCCAAGATTTGATAGCCGGTGAGCAGTTCTTC | CASSQDLIAGEQFF
19 | TRBJ2-1 | - | TRBD2 | TRBV7-9 | TGTGCCAGCAGCTTGGTTACTAGCGGGAGGCCCGGGTCCTACAATGAGCAGTTCTTC | CASSLVTSGRPGSYNEQFF
12 | TRBJ1-5 | - | - | TRBV7-9 | TGTGCCAGCAGCGCCGGGAATCAGCCCCAGCATTTT | CASSAGNQPQHF
15 | TRBJ1-2 | - | - | TRBV4-2 | TGTGCCAGCAGCCAAGATCGGCAGGCCCACTATGGCTACACCTTC | CASSQDRQAHYGYTF
18 | TRBJ2-1 | - | - | TRBV28 | TGTGCCAGCAGTTCGCACCCCGGGACATTAGGTCCCTACAATGAGCAGTTCTTC | CASSSHPGTLGPYNEQFF
15 | TRBJ1-5 | few | - | TRBV21-1 | TGTGCCAGCAGACAGGGGGATGGAAGCAATCAGCCCCAGCATTTT | CASRQGDGSNQPQHF
14 | TRBJ1-2 | - | TRBD1 | TRBV5-1 | TGCGCCAGCAGCCCGACGACACAGGGGGCTGGCTACACCTTC | CASSPTTQGAGYTF
16 | TRBJ2-5 | - | TRBD2 | TRBV5-1 | TGCGCCAGCAGCTTGTACCTAGCGGGAGGGCAAGAGACCCAGTACTTC | CASSLYLAGGQETQYF
16 | TRBJ2-3 | - | TRBD2 | TRBV11-2 | TGTGCCAGCAGCTTCTTAGCGGGAGCCGCCACAGATACGCAGTATTTT | CASSFLAGAATDTQYF
15 | TRBJ2-7 | - | TRBD2 | TRBV10-2 | TGCGCCAGCAGTGCTAGGGCTAGCGGGACATACGAGCAGTACTTC | CASSARASGTYEQYF